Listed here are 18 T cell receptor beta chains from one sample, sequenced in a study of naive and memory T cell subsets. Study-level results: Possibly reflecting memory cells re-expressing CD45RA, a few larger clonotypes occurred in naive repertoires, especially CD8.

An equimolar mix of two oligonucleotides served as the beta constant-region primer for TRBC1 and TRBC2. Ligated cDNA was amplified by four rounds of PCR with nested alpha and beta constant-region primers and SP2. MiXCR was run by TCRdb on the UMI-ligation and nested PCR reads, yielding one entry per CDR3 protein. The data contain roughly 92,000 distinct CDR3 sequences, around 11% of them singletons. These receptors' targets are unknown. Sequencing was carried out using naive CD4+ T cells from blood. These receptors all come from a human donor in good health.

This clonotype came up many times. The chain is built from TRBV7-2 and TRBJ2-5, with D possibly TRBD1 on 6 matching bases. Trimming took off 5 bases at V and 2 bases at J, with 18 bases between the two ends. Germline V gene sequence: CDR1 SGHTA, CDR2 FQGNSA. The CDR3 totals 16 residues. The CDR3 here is CASSLAGVAVQETQYF. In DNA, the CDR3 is TGTGCCAGCAGCCTTGCAGGGGTCGCAGTGCAAGAGACCCAGTACTTC.

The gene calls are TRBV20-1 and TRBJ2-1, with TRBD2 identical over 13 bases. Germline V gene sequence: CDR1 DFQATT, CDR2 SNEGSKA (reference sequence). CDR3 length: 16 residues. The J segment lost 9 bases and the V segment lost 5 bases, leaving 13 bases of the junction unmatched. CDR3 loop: CSAPPRLAGGLGEQFF. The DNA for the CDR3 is TGCAGTGCTCCCCCCCGACTAGCGGGAGGCCTCGGTGAGCAGTTCTTC.

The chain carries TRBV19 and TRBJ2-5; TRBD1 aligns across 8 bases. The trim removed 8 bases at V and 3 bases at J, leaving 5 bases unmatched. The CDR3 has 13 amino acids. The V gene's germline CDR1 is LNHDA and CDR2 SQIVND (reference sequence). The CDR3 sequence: CASPDRGKETQYF. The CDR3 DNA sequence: TGTGCCAGTCCCGACAGGGGAAAAGAGACCCAGTACTTC.

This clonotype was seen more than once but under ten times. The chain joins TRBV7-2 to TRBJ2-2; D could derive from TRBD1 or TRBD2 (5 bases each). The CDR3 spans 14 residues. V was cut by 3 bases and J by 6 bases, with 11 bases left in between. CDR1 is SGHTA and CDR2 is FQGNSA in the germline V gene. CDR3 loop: CASSFPRDAGELFF. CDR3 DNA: TGTGCCAGCAGCTTTCCACGGGACGCCGGGGAGCTGTTTTTT.

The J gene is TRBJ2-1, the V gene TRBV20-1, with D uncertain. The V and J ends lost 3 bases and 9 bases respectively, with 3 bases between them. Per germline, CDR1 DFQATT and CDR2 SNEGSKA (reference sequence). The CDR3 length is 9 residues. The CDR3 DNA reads TGCAGTGCTAGGGGTGAGCAGTTCTTC. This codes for CSARGEQFF.

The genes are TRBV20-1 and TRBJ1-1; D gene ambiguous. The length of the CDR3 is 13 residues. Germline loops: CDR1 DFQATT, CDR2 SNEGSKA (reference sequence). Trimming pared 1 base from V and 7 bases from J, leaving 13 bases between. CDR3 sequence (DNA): TGCAGTGCTAGAGGGGGTGGGGTGGGTGAAGCTTTCTTT. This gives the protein CSARGGGVGEAFF.

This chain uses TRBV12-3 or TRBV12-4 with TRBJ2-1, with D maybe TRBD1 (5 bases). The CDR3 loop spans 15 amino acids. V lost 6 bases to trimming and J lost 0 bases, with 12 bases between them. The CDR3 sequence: CASRIQGSSYNEQFF. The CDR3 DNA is TGTGCCAGCAGAATCCAGGGAAGCTCCTACAATGAGCAGTTCTTC.

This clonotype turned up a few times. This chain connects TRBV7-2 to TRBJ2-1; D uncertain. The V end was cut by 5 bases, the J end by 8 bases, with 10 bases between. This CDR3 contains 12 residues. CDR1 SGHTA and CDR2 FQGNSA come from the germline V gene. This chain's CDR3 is CASSQPMDEQFF. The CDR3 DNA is TGTGCCAGCAGCCAGCCAATGGATGAGCAGTTCTTC. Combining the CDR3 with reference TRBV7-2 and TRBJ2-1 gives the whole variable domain GAGVSQSPSNKVTEKGKDVELRCDPISGHTALYWYRQSLGQGLEFLIYFQGNSAPDKSGLPSDRFSAERTGGSVSTLTIQRTQQEDSAVYLCASSQPMDEQFFGPGTRLTVL.

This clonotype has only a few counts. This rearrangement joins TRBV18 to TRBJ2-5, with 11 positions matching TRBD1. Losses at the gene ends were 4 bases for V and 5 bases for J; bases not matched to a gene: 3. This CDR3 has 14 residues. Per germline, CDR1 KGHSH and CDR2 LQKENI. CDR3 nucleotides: TGTGCCAGCTCACAGGACAGGGGGCTGGAGACCCAGTACTTC. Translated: CASSQDRGLETQYF. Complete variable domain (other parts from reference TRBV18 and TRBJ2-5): NAGVMQNPRHLVRRRGQEARLRCSPMKGHSHVYWYRQLPEEGLKFMVYLQKENIIDESGMPKERFSAEFPKEGPSILRIQQVVRGDSAAYFCASSQDRGLETQYFGPGTRLLVL.

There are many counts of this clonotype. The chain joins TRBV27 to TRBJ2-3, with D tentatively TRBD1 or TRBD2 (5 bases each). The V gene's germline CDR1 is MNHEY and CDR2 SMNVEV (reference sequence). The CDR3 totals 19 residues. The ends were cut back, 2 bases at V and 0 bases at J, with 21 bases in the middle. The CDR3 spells CASSLGAGARQISTDTQYF. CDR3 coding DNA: TGTGCCAGCAGTTTAGGAGCCGGGGCCCGACAGATTAGCACAGATACGCAGTATTTT.

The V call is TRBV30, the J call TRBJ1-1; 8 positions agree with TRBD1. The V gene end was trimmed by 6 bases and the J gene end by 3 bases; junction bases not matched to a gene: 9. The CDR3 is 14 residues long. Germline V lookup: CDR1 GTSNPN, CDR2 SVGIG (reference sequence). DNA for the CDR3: TGTGCCTGCGACAGGGGCCGTCTCTACACTGAAGCTTTCTTT. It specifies CACDRGRLYTEAFF.

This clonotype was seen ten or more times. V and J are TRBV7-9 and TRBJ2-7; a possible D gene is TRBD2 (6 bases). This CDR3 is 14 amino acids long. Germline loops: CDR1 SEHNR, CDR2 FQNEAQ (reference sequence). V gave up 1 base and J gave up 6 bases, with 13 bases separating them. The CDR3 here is CASSLVGPGVEQYF. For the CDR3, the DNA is TGTGCCAGCAGCTTAGTAGGGCCGGGAGTCGAGCAGTACTTC.

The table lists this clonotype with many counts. This CDR3 is CASSLASGVAFPDTQYF. CDR3 DNA: TGTGCCAGCAGCTTAGCGTCGGGAGTCGCCTTTCCAGATACGCAGTATTTT. The chain uses TRBV13 and TRBJ2-3, with TRBD2 as a possible D gene (6 bases). Germline V gene sequence: CDR1 PRHDT, CDR2 FYEKMQ (reference sequence). CDR3 length: 17 amino acids. Trimming removed 1 base from V and 4 bases from J, with 18 bases in between.

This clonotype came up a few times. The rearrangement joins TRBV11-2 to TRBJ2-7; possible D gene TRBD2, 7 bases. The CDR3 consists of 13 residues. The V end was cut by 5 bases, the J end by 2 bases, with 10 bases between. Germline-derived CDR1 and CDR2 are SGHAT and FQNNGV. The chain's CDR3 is CASSGGGPYEQYF. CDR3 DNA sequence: TGTGCCAGCAGCGGGGGGGGGCCCTACGAGCAGTACTTC.

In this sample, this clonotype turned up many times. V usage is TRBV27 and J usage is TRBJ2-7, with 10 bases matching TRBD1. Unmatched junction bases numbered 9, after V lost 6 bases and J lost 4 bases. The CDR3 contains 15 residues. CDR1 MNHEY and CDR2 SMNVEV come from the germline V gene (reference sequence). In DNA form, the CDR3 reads TGTGCCAGCAGAGGTGCCGGGACAGGGGTATACGAGCAGTACTTC. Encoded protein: CASRGAGTGVYEQYF.

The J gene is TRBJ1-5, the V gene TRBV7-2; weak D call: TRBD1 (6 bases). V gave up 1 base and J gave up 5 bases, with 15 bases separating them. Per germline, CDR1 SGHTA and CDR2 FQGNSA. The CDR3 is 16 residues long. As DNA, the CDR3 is TGTGCCAGCAGCTTAGGATTACCCAGGGGCGATCAGCCCCAGCATTTT. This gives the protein CASSLGLPRGDQPQHF.

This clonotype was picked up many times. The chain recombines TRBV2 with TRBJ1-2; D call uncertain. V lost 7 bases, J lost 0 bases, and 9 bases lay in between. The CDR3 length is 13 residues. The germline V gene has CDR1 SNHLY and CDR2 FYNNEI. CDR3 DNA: TGTGCCAGCAAGAGCGGAACTAACTATGGCTACACCTTC. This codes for CASKSGTNYGYTF. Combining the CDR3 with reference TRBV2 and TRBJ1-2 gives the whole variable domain EPEVTQTPSHQVTQMGQEVILRCVPISNHLYFYWYRQILGQKVEFLVSFYNNEISEKSEIFDDQFSVERPDGSNFTLKIRSTKLEDSAMYFCASKSGTNYGYTFGSGTRLTVV.

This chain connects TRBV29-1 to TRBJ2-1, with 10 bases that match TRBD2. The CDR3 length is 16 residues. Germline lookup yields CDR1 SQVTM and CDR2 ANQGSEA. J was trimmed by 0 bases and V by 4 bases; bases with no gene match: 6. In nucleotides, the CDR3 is TGCAGCGTTGTCCCCTCTAGCGGGAGCTCCTACAATGAGCAGTTCTTC. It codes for CSVVPSSGSSYNEQFF.